Listed below are T cell receptor beta chains from one sample, sequenced in a study of shared clonotypes between healthy human individuals. Clones were read by immunoSEQ multiplex PCR, and TCRdb kept only the in-frame ones, dropping some. The sample includes about 2 million clones, approximately 94% seen only once; the top ten take around 1.1%. Sequencing was carried out using naive CD8+ T cells sorted from blood. All receptors derive from a man between 18 and 35 years old in good health. The CDR3 runs from the conserved cysteine through the conserved F or W. The D gene is left open where the match is weak. Expanded clones are given a class, and other clones once, few, many or no size at all.

V: TRBV11-2; D: NA; J: TRBJ2-3; size: NA; CDR3: CASSLVVDDTQYF; DNA: TGTGCCAGCAGCTTAGTTGTCGACGATACGCAGTATTTT
V: TRBV19; D: NA; J: TRBJ2-7; size: once; CDR3: CATAAGQPADEQYF; DNA: TGTGCCACCGCCGCTGGACAGCCGGCGGACGAGCAGTACTTC
V: TRBV7-3; D: NA; J: TRBJ2-7; size: NA; CDR3: CASSLDPDSYEQYF; DNA: TGTGCCAGCAGCTTAGACCCTGACTCCTACGAGCAGTACTTC
V: TRBV19; D: NA; J: TRBJ2-7; size: NA; CDR3: CASSIASAPAGEQYF; DNA: TGTGCCAGTAGTATAGCCTCGGCACCGGCGGGAGAGCAGTACTTC
V: TRBV6-1; D: NA; J: TRBJ2-5; size: NA; CDR3: CASSEGEGAKETQYF; DNA: TGTGCCAGCAGTGAAGGGGAGGGGGCAAAAGAGACCCAGTACTTC
V: TRBV7-2; D: NA; J: TRBJ1-2; size: NA; CDR3: CASSSPDGLNYGYTF; DNA: TGTGCCAGCAGCTCCCCAGACGGGCTGAACTATGGCTACACCTTC
V: TRBV5-1; D: TRBD2; J: TRBJ2-2; size: once; CDR3: CATHLSPFKGGANTGELFF; DNA: TGCGCCACCCACTTATCCCCCTTTAAGGGAGGGGCGAACACCGGGGAGCTGTTTTTT
V: TRBV27; D: TRBD1; J: TRBJ2-7; size: NA; CDR3: CASSWTGEYEQYF; DNA: TGTGCCAGCAGTTGGACAGGAGAATACGAGCAGTACTTC
V: TRBV4-1; D: NA; J: TRBJ2-7; size: NA; CDR3: CASSQDGYEQYF; DNA: TGCGCCAGCAGCCAAGACGGCTACGAGCAGTACTTC
V: TRBV4-1; D: NA; J: TRBJ1-1; size: few; CDR3: CASSHAGRGTEAFF; DNA: TGCGCCAGCAGCCACGCCGGCCGGGGCACTGAAGCTTTCTTT
V: TRBV2; D: TRBD1; J: TRBJ1-5; size: NA; CDR3: CASSEWTGAENQPQHF; DNA: TGTGCCAGCAGTGAGTGGACAGGGGCGGAGAATCAGCCCCAGCATTTT
V: TRBV4-1; D: NA; J: TRBJ1-5; size: NA; CDR3: CASSQGWVF; DNA: TGCGCCAGCAGCCAAGGCTGGGTTTTT
V: TRBV14; D: NA; J: TRBJ2-5; size: NA; CDR3: CASSQDLGSGETQYF; DNA: TGTGCCAGCAGCCAAGATCTCGGGTCGGGAGAGACCCAGTACTTC
V: TRBV27; D: TRBD1; J: TRBJ2-7; size: NA; CDR3: CASSSSVTGGYEQYF; DNA: TGTGCCAGCAGCTCGTCGGTGACAGGGGGTTACGAGCAGTACTTC
V: TRBV15; D: NA; J: TRBJ1-5; size: NA; CDR3: CATSAGGQPQHF; DNA: TGTGCCACCAGCGCAGGAGGGCAGCCCCAGCATTTT
V: TRBV4-1; D: TRBD2; J: TRBJ2-7; size: NA; CDR3: CASSQALSTSQLAYEQYF; DNA: TGCGCCAGCAGCCAAGCCCTCTCGACTAGCCAACTCGCTTACGAGCAGTACTTC
V: TRBV13; D: NA; J: TRBJ2-1; size: NA; CDR3: CASSSDTGEEANEQFF; DNA: TGTGCCAGCAGCTCCGATACAGGGGAGGAGGCCAATGAGCAGTTCTTC
V: TRBV7-2; D: TRBD1; J: TRBJ2-7; size: NA; CDR3: CASSLDRGYTYEQYF; DNA: TGTGCCAGCAGCTTAGACAGGGGATACACCTACGAGCAGTACTTC
V: TRBV28; D: NA; J: TRBJ1-2; size: NA; CDR3: CACTGFNYGYTF; DNA: TGTGCCTGTACAGGATTTAACTATGGCTACACCTTC
V: TRBV28; D: NA; J: TRBJ2-7; size: NA; CDR3: CASSLNRDTSLGWEQYF; DNA: TGTGCCAGCAGTTTAAACAGGGACACCTCCCTGGGTTGGGAGCAGTACTTC
V: TRBV18; D: NA; J: TRBJ2-7; size: NA; CDR3: CASSPRDKTWDYEQYF; DNA: TGTGCCAGCTCACCACGGGACAAAACTTGGGACTACGAGCAGTACTTC
V: TRBV28; D: TRBD1; J: TRBJ2-7; size: NA; CDR3: CASSRDRGDDYEQYF; DNA: TGTGCCAGCAGTCGAGACAGGGGGGACGACTACGAGCAGTACTTC
V: TRBV9; D: TRBD2; J: TRBJ2-2; size: NA; CDR3: CASSAHPGLARTGELFF; DNA: TGTGCCAGCAGCGCTCATCCGGGACTAGCTAGGACCGGGGAGCTGTTTTTT
V: TRBV7-9; D: NA; J: TRBJ2-2; size: NA; CDR3: CASSLAGGGSAGELFF; DNA: TGTGCCAGCAGCTTAGCTGGCGGGGGCTCCGCCGGGGAGCTGTTTTTT
V: TRBV4-1; D: NA; J: TRBJ2-7; size: NA; CDR3: CASSPIGGYYEQYF; DNA: TGCGCCAGCAGCCCCATCGGGGGTTACTACGAGCAGTACTTC
V: TRBV7-2; D: NA; J: TRBJ2-7; size: NA; CDR3: CASSLAGPTYEQYF; DNA: TGTGCCAGCAGCTTAGCTGGTCCCACCTACGAGCAGTACTTC
V: TRBV30; D: NA; J: TRBJ1-2; size: NA; CDR3: CAWYRLGGYTF; DNA: TGTGCCTGGTACAGGCTTGGGGGCTACACCTTC
V: TRBV2; D: TRBD1; J: TRBJ2-2; size: NA; CDR3: CASSGYVQGANTGELFF; DNA: TGTGCCAGCAGTGGTTATGTGCAGGGGGCGAACACCGGGGAGCTGTTTTTT
V: TRBV9; D: TRBD1; J: TRBJ2-3; size: once; CDR3: CASSNNRDRDTDTQYF; DNA: TGTGCCAGCAGCAATAACCGGGACAGGGACACAGATACGCAGTATTTT
V: TRBV10-2; D: NA; J: TRBJ2-3; size: NA; CDR3: CASQTRTDTQYF; DNA: TGCGCCAGCCAGACACGCACAGATACGCAGTATTTT
V: TRBV11-3; D: NA; J: TRBJ1-3; size: NA; CDR3: CASSLDGNSGNTIYF; DNA: TGTGCCAGCAGCTTGGACGGAAACTCTGGAAACACCATATATTTT
V: TRBV7-2; D: NA; J: TRBJ1-2; size: NA; CDR3: CASSYRDTPFYGYTF; DNA: TGTGCCAGCAGCTACCGGGACACGCCTTTCTATGGCTACACCTTC